This T cell receptor (beta chain) is drawn from a study of cytomegalovirus exposure and HLA in healthy donors. This clone was seen more than once but under ten times. Its cognate antigen is unknown. Trimming took 5 bases from V and 6 from J; bases not matched to a gene: 4. This CDR3 is 14 amino acids long. Germline assignment: CDR1 SNHLY and CDR2 FYNNEI. Study observations and caveats: The study put under 200 TCR beta chains on its list as cytomegalovirus-associated. A subsequent analysis found that TCR clusters from the first cohort also tended to co-occur in the 120 or so validation repertoires, with 90% to 95% of cluster scores above 0. CMV antigen specificity was confirmed in vitro for a few CMV-associated chains.

TCRdb's copy holds only in-frame clones and misses some; the assay was immunoSEQ multiplex PCR. The sample carries 150,000 to 200,000 clones, more than 75% recorded once. The gene calls are TRBV2 and TRBJ1-5, with 10 bases identical to TRBD1. The receptor's source is a woman aged 18 to 35 in good health and CMV-seronegative. The sequenced sample consisted of PBMCs. CDR3 sequence: CASSRTGGTQPQHF. CDR3 nucleotide sequence: TGTGCCAGCAGTCGGACAGGGGGTACTCAGCCCCAGCATTTT.